This T cell receptor beta chain was found in a study of T cell responses to AZD1222 COVID-19 vaccine. Study-wide background: Analysis merged second doses at about 4 or about 12 weeks. Findings and caveats of the study: Spike-specific TCR breadth rose after two AZD1222 doses, and depth rose as well. The study identified only a handful of AZD1222 recipients as seropositive at baseline. Spike-wide vaccine-associated CD4 TCRs dominated at 160-218 and 743-854.

Details on this clone: Its antigen is unidentified.

TCRdb's table, derived via immunoSEQ multiplex PCR, lists solely in-frame clones and lacks some. The table shows nearly 90,000 clones, with roughly 88% occurring only once. Germline CDR1 KGHSH, CDR2 LQKENI. Trimming took 0 bases from V and 2 from J; bases not matched to a gene: 2. This CDR3 has 15 residues. The specimen comprised peripheral blood, sampled on day 0 of AZD1222 vaccination. This rearrangement joins TRBV18 to TRBJ2-3, with 7 positions matching TRBD2. The clonotype was recovered from an adult in good health. The CDR3: CASSPPLAVTDTQYF. The CDR3, as DNA: TGTGCCAGCTCACCACCGCTAGCGGTCACAGATACGCAGTATTTT.